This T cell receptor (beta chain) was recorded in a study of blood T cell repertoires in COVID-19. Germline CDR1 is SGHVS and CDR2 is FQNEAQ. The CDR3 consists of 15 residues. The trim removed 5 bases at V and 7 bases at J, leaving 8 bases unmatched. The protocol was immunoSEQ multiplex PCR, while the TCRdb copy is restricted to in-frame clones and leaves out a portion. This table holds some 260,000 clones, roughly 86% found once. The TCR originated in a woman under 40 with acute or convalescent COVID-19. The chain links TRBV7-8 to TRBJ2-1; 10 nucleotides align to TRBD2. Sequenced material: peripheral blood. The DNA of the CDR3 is TGTGCCAGCAGCGTCCTCAGGACTAGCGGTAATGAGCAGTTCTTC. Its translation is CASSVLRTSGNEQFF.